This is a list of T cell receptor beta chains from one sample in a study of blood T cell repertoires in COVID-19. Method: immunoSEQ multiplex PCR; TCRdb's copy keeps in-frame clones and lacks some. Of hundreds of thousands of clones in the sample, around nine tenths are singletons; the top ten hold around 4.4%. Input material: peripheral blood. These receptors came from a man in his forties with acute or convalescent COVID-19. Each CDR3 is given with its conserved first and last residue. Each record gives: V gene, D gene, J gene, CDR3 protein. The D gene is left open where the match is weak.

TRBV11-3	-	TRBJ2-2	CASSSGTGETGELFF
TRBV2	TRBD1	TRBJ1-3	CASSEARGSGNTIYF
TRBV5-1	TRBD2	TRBJ2-1	CASSLRGGAEDEQFF
TRBV15	-	TRBJ2-7	CATSSRFGTEAGEQYF
TRBV28	-	TRBJ1-5	CASRPVGARGNQPQHF
TRBV7-2	-	TRBJ1-1	CASSLVATLNTEAFF
TRBV2	TRBD1	TRBJ2-7	CASVPGTAYEQYF
TRBV5-1	TRBD1	TRBJ1-1	CASSRNPTGGDHEAFF
TRBV24-1	TRBD2	TRBJ2-3	CATSAVASGGSTDTQYF
TRBV24-1	TRBD2	TRBJ2-3	CATSDSQRGARTDTQYF
TRBV11-2	-	TRBJ1-1	CASREQANTEAFF
TRBV7-9	TRBD2	TRBJ2-1	CASSPLFFSGVENEQFF
TRBV6-5	TRBD2	TRBJ2-7	CASSYSRISGGHEQYF
TRBV6-1	-	TRBJ1-2	CASSEAAQFYGYTF
TRBV11-2	-	TRBJ1-3	CASSLGRGSGNTIYF
TRBV6-5	-	TRBJ1-4	CASSSVFGGEKLFF
TRBV5-8	TRBD1	TRBJ1-1	CASSSGTGFAEAFF
TRBV24-1	-	TRBJ1-2	CATQASRPGFYGYTF
TRBV19	TRBD2	TRBJ2-1	CASSISRAGGRNEQFF
TRBV6-5	TRBD1	TRBJ1-2	CASSSLTTGGYGYTF
TRBV18	TRBD1	TRBJ2-6	CASSSGQAGANVLTF
TRBV19	TRBD1	TRBJ1-3	CASHQGATGNTIYF